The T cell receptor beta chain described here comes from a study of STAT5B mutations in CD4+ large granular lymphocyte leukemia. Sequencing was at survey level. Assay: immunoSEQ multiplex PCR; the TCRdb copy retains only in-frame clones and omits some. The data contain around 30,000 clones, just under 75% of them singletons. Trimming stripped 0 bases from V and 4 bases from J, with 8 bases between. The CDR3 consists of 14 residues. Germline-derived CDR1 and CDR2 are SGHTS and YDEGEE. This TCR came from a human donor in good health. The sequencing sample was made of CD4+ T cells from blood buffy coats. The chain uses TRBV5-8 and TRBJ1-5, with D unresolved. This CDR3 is CASSLDSPNQPQHF. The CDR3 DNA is TGTGCCAGCAGCTTGGACAGTCCAAATCAGCCCCAGCATTTT.